The entry that follows covers one T cell receptor (beta chain) sequence. Antigen: not known. This record comes from a study of tumor and adjacent non-tumor tissue in lung cancer. On the study more broadly: Patients were aged roughly 30 to 76, 9 to 10 men and a handful of women, stage I to III. General study points: Tumor repertoires had a smaller top 100 clone share than normal lung. Significantly higher TCR diversity was found in tumor than normal lung.

The germline V and J ends were trimmed by 9 bases and 4 bases, with 15 bases remaining between them. CDR3 length: 14 amino acids. Germline V gene data show CDR1 as SGHNT and CDR2 as YENEEA. TCRbeta libraries were built with three rounds of nested PCR, modified from ARM-PCR. TCRdb recomputed calls from the multiplex PCR reads with MiXCR, one row per CDR3 protein. Of some 200,000 distinct CDR3 sequences listed, about two thirds are singletons. This sample's RNA came from whole unsorted tissue. Donors were chemotherapy-naive, newly diagnosed lung cancer surgical patients in China, August–November 2014. The J gene is TRBJ1-4, the V gene TRBV11-3; D is perhaps TRBD1 (5 bases). This receptor was obtained from a man aged 55 to 70 with non-small cell lung cancer. Sample: lung tumor tissue. The CDR3 DNA reads TGTGCCAGTAACCGGCTAGGGGTTAATGAAAAACTGTTTTTT. Translation: CASNRLGVNEKLFF.